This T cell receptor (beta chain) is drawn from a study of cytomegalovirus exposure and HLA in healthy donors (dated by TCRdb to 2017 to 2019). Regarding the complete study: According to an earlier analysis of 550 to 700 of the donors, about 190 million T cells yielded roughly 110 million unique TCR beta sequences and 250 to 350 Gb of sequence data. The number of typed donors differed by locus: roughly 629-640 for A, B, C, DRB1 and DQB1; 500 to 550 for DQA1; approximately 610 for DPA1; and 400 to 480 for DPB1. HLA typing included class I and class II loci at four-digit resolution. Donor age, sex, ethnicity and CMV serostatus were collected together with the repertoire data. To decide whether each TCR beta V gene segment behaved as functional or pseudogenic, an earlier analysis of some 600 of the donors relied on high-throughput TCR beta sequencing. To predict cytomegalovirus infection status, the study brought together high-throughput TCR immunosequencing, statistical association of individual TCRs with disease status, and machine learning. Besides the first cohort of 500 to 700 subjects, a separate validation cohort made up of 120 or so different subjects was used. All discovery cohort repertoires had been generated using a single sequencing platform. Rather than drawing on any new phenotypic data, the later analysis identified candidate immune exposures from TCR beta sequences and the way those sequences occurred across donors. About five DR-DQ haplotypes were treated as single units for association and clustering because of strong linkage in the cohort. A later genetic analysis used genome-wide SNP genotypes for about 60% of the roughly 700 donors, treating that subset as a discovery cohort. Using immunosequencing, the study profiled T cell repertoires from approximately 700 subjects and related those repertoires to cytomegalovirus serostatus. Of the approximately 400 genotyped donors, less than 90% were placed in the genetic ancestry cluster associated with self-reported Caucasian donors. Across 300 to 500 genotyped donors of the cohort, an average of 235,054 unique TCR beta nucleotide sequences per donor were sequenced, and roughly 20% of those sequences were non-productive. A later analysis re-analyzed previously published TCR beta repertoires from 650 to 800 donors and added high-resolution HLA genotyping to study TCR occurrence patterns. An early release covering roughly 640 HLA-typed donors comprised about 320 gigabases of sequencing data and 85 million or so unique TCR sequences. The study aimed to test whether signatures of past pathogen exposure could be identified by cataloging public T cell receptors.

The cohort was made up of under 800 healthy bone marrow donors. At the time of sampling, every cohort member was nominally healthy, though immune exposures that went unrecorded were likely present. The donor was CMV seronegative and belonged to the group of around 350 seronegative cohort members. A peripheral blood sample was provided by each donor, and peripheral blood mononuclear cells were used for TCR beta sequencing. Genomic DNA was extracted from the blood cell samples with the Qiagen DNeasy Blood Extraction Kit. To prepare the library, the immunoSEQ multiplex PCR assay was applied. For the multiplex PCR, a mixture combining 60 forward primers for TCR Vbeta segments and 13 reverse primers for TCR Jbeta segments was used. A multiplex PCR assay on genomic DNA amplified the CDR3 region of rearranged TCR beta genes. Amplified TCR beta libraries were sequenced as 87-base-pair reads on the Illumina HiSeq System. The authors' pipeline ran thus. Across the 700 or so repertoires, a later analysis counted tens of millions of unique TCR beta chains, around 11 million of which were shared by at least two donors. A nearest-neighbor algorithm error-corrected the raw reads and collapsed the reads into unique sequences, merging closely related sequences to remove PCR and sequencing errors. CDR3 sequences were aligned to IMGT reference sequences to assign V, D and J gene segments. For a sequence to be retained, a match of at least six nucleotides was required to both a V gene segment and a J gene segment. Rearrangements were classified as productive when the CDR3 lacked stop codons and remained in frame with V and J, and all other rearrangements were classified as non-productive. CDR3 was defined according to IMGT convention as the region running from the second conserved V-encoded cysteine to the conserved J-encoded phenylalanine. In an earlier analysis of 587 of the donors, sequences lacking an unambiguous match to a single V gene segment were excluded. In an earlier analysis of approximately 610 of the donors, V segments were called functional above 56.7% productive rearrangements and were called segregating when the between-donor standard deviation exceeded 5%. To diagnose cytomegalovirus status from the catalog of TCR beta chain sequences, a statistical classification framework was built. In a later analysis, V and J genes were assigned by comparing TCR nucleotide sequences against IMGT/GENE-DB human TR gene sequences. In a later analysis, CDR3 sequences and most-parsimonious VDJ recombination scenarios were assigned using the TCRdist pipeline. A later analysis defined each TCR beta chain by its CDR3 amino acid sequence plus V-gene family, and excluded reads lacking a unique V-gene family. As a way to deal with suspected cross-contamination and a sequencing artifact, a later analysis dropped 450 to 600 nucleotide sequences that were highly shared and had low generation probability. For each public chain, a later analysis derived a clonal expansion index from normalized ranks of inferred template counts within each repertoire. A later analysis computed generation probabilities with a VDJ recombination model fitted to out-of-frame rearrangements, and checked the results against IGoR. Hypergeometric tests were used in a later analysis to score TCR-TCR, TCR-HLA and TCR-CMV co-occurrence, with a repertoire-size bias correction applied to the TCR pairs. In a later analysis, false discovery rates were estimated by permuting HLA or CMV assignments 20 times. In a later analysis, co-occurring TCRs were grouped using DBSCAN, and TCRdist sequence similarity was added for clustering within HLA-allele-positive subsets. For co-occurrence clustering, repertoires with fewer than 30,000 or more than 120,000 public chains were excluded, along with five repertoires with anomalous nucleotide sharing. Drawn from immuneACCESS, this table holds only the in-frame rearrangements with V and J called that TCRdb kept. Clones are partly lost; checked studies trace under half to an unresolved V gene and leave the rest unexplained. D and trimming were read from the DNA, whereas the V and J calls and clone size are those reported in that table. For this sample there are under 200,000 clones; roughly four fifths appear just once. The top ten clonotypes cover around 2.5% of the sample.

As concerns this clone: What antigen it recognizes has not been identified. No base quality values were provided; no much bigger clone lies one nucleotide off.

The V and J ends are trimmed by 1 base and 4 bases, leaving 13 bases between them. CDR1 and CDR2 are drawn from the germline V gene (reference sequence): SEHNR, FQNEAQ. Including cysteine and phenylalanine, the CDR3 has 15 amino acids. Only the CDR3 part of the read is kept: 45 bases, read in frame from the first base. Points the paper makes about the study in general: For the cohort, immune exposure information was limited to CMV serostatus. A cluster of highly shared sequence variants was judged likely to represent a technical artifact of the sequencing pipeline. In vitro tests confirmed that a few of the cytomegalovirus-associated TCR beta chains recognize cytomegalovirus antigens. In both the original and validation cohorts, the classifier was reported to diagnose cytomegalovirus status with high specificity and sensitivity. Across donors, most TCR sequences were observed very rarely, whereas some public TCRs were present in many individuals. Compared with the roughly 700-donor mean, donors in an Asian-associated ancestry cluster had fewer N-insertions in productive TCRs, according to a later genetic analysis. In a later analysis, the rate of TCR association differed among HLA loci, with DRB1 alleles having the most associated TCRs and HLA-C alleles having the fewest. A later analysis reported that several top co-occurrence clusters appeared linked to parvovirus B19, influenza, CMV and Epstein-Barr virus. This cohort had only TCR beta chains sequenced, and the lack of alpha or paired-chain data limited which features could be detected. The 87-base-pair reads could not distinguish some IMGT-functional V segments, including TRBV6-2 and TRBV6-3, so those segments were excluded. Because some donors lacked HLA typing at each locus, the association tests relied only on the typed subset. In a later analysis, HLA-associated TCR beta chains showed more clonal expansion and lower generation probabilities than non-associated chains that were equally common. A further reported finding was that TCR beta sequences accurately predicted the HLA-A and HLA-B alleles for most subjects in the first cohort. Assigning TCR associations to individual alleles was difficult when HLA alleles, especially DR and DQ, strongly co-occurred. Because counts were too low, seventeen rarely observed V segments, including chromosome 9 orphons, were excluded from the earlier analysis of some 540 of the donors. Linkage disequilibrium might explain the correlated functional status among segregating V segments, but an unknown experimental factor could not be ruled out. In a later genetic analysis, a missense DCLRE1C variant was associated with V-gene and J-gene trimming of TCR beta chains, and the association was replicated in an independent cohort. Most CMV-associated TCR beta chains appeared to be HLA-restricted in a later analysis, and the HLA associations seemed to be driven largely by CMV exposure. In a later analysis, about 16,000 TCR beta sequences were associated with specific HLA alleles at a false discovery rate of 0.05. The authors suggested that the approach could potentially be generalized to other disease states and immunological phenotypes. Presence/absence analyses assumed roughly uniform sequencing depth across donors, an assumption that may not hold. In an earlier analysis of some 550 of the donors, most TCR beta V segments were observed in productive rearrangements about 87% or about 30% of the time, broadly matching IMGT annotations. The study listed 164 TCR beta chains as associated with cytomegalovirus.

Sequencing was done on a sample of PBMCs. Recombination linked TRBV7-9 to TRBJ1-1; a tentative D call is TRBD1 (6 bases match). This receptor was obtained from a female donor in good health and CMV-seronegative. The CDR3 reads CASSLVGRGTTEAFF. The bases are TGTGCCAGCAGCTTAGTGGGCAGGGGAACCACTGAAGCTTTCTTT.